The 3 T cell receptor beta chains presented below share a single source sample, sequenced in a study of cytomegalovirus exposure and HLA in healthy donors. PCR primers comprised 60 Vbeta and 13 Jbeta primers. Produced via immunoSEQ multiplex PCR; TCRdb's table is partial and in-frame only. This repertoire shows about 200,000 clones, around 80% found once; its top ten account for 1.5% to 2%. Sequencing was performed on PBMCs. The receptor set was obtained from a woman younger than 30 in good health and CMV-seronegative.

The rearrangement links TRBV2 to TRBJ2-7; D may be TRBD1 (5 bases). The CDR3 consists of 14 residues. The germline V gene encodes CDR1 SNHLY and CDR2 FYNNEI. Trimming stripped 7 bases from V and 2 bases from J, with 15 bases between. The chain's CDR3 is CASNRQGSTYEQYV. CDR3 coding DNA: TGTGCCAGCAACCGGCAGGGATCAACCTACGAGCAGTACGTC.

In nucleotides, the CDR3 is TGTGCCAGCAGCTCGGCGGACAGGGACTGTCGGCAGTACTTC. It specifies CASSSADRDCRQYF. This chain connects TRBV5-4 to TRBJ2-7; 8 bases agree with TRBD1. The CDR3 totals 14 residues. The V gene's germline CDR1 is SGHNT and CDR2 YYREEE (reference sequence). J gave up 9 bases and V 3 bases, and 11 bases lay outside the gene matches. The whole variable domain, filled in from reference TRBV5-4 and TRBJ2-7, reads ETGVTQSPTHLIKTRGQQVTLRCSSQSGHNTVSWYQQALGQGPQFIFQYYREEENGRGNFPPRFSGLQFPNYSSELNVNALELDDSALYLCASSSADRDCRQYFGPGTRLTVT.

This clone was observed a single time. V gene TRBV28 combines with J gene TRBJ2-3, with D possibly matching TRBD2 (5 bases). In germline, CDR1 is MDHEN, CDR2 SYDVKM. V was cut by 4 bases and J by 6 bases, with 17 bases left in between. The CDR3 has 15 amino acids. DNA for the CDR3: TGTGCCAGCAGTTCCCCTGGCGGCCCGGGGGATACGCAGTATTTT. This codes for CASSSPGGPGDTQYF.